The sequence of this TCR beta chain was determined in a study of OX40 agonist ivuxolimab in advanced cancers. Study in general: Hepatocellular carcinoma, melanoma, renal cell or head and neck cancer was diagnosed in the dose-escalation patients. Mean age about 60 years, range 23 to 79; approximately 83% male. Antecedent anti-PD-1, anti-PD-L1 or anti-CTLA-4 therapy was permissible, with 35% to 40% having received some.

This clone was counted a single time. Measured with immunoSEQ multiplex PCR; TCRdb has only the in-frame clones, and not every one. The table shows 40,000 to 50,000 clones, with approximately 88% occurring only once. Germline V gene data show CDR1 as GTSNPN and CDR2 as SVGIG (reference sequence). Trimming cost V 4 bases and J 7 bases; bases outside gene matches: 9. The CDR3 extends over 15 amino acids. This material consisted of CD4+ or CD8+ T cells sorted from blood, taken in a trial of the OX40 agonist ivuxolimab. This TCR derives from an adult with an advanced solid tumor such as melanoma, head and neck, liver or kidney cancer. This chain joins TRBV30 and TRBJ1-4, with TRBD1 identical over 10 bases. The CDR3 protein is CAWKTDRGRGEKLFF. The CDR3 DNA is TGTGCCTGGAAGACTGACAGGGGGCGGGGTGAAAAACTGTTTTTT. Drawing the rest from reference TRBV30 and TRBJ1-4, the complete variable domain is SQTIHQWPATLVQPVGSPLSLECTVEGTSNPNLYWYRQAAGRGLQLLFYSVGIGQISSEVPQNLSASRPQDRQFILSSKKLLLSDSGFYLCAWKTDRGRGEKLFFGSGTQLSVL.